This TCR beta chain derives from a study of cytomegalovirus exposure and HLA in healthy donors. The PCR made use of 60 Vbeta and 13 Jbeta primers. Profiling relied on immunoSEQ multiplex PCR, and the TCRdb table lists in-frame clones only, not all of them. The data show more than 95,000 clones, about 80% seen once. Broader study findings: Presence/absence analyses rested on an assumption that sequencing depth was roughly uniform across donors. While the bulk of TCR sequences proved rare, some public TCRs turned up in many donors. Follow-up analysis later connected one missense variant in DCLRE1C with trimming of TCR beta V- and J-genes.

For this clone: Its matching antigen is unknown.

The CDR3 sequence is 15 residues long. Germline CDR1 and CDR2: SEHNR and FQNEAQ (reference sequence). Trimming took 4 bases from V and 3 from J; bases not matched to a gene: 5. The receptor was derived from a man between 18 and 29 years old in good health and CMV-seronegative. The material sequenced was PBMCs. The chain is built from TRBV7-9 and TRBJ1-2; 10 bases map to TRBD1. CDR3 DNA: TGTGCCAGCAGCTCGCTGACAGGGGGCGACTATGGCTACACCTTC. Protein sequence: CASSSLTGGDYGYTF.